The rows below give T cell receptor beta chains drawn from one sample of a study of cytomegalovirus exposure and HLA in healthy donors. Using immunoSEQ multiplex PCR, the repertoire was profiled, and TCRdb retains in-frame clones only, with some absent. The table includes roughly 110,000 clones, over 70% detected once. The source material was PBMCs. These receptors all come from a young man in good health and CMV-seronegative. Both conserved end residues are part of each CDR3. Fields, in order: clone size, CDR3 length, J gene, D gene, V gene, CDR3 protein, CDR3 DNA. A D gene is named only where the DNA matches it firmly. Some rows have no size entry. The others give once, few or many, or a class for an expanded clone.

clone_size: -
cdr3_length: 15
j_call: TRBJ2-7
d_call: TRBD1
v_call: TRBV25-1
cdr3_aa: CASRTRDRGSGEQYF
cdr3_nt: TGTGCCAGCAGGACCCGGGACAGGGGGTCGGGAGAGCAGTACTTC

clone_size: few
cdr3_length: 14
j_call: TRBJ1-2
d_call: TRBD1
v_call: TRBV28
cdr3_aa: CASSLARGSRGYTF
cdr3_nt: TGTGCCAGCAGCCTTGCCAGGGGGTCTAGGGGCTACACCTTC

clone_size: -
cdr3_length: 14
j_call: TRBJ1-1
d_call: TRBD1
v_call: TRBV15
cdr3_aa: CATRRGQGVTEAFF
cdr3_nt: TGTGCCACCAGGCGGGGACAGGGGGTCACTGAAGCTTTCTTT

clone_size: -
cdr3_length: 15
j_call: TRBJ2-3
d_call: TRBD2
v_call: TRBV28
cdr3_aa: CASTPGGVGADTQYF
cdr3_nt: TGTGCCAGCACCCCGGGGGGGGTAGGAGCAGATACGCAGTATTTT

clone_size: few
cdr3_length: 15
j_call: TRBJ2-3
d_call: TRBD2
v_call: TRBV9
cdr3_aa: CASSVVGGGADTQYF
cdr3_nt: TGTGCCAGCAGCGTAGTCGGGGGGGGCGCAGATACGCAGTATTTT

clone_size: -
cdr3_length: 16
j_call: TRBJ2-1
d_call: -
v_call: TRBV30
cdr3_aa: CAWSVIVGLAYNEQFF
cdr3_nt: TGTGCCTGGAGTGTAATTGTAGGACTCGCGTACAATGAGCAGTTCTTC

clone_size: -
cdr3_length: 15
j_call: TRBJ1-2
d_call: -
v_call: TRBV5-1
cdr3_aa: CASSLVRDINYGYTF
cdr3_nt: TGCGCCAGCAGCTTGGTTCGGGACATTAACTATGGCTACACCTTC

clone_size: -
cdr3_length: 14
j_call: TRBJ2-5
d_call: TRBD2
v_call: TRBV18
cdr3_aa: CASSPVPGGETQYF
cdr3_nt: TGTGCCAGCTCACCGGTCCCGGGAGGGGAGACCCAGTACTTC

clone_size: -
cdr3_length: 15
j_call: TRBJ2-1
d_call: -
v_call: TRBV5-1
cdr3_aa: CASSGYQGSHNEQFF
cdr3_nt: TGCGCCAGCAGCGGATATCAGGGGTCCCACAATGAGCAGTTCTTC

clone_size: -
cdr3_length: 13
j_call: TRBJ1-1
d_call: -
v_call: TRBV29-1
cdr3_aa: CSVTATGFTEAFF
cdr3_nt: TGCAGCGTTACAGCTACAGGGTTTACTGAAGCTTTCTTT

clone_size: -
cdr3_length: 15
j_call: TRBJ2-3
d_call: -
v_call: TRBV6-5
cdr3_aa: CASRTTGDSTDTQYF
cdr3_nt: TGTGCCAGCAGAACCACGGGGGATAGCACAGATACGCAGTATTTT

clone_size: -
cdr3_length: 11
j_call: TRBJ2-5
d_call: -
v_call: TRBV14
cdr3_aa: CASSIRETQYF
cdr3_nt: TGTGCCAGCAGCATACGGGAGACCCAGTACTTC

clone_size: -
cdr3_length: 14
j_call: TRBJ2-1
d_call: -
v_call: TRBV29-1
cdr3_aa: CSVEHSSGYNEQFF
cdr3_nt: TGCAGCGTCGAACATAGTAGCGGCTACAATGAGCAGTTCTTC

clone_size: -
cdr3_length: 18
j_call: TRBJ1-3
d_call: -
v_call: TRBV13
cdr3_aa: CASSYYVESSISGNTIYF
cdr3_nt: TGTGCCAGCAGCTATTACGTAGAGTCCTCCATCTCTGGAAACACCATATATTTT

clone_size: -
cdr3_length: 13
j_call: TRBJ2-7
d_call: TRBD1
v_call: TRBV29-1
cdr3_aa: CSVLTGGDYEQYF
cdr3_nt: TGCAGCGTATTGACAGGGGGCGACTACGAGCAGTACTTC

clone_size: -
cdr3_length: 15
j_call: TRBJ1-1
d_call: -
v_call: TRBV7-3
cdr3_aa: CASSLQGNMNTEAFF
cdr3_nt: TGTGCCAGCAGCTTACAGGGGAATATGAACACTGAAGCTTTCTTT

clone_size: -
cdr3_length: 14
j_call: TRBJ2-7
d_call: TRBD2
v_call: TRBV6-5
cdr3_aa: CASSYSGAGDGQYF
cdr3_nt: TGTGCCAGCAGTTACTCCGGAGCGGGAGATGGACAGTACTTC

clone_size: few
cdr3_length: 17
j_call: TRBJ1-1
d_call: TRBD1
v_call: TRBV5-1
cdr3_aa: CASSLGDRGPGGTEAFF
cdr3_nt: TGCGCCAGCAGCTTGGGGGACAGGGGGCCTGGGGGCACTGAAGCTTTCTTT

clone_size: once
cdr3_length: 11
j_call: TRBJ2-7
d_call: -
v_call: TRBV27
cdr3_aa: CASSYLGEQYF
cdr3_nt: TGTGCCAGCAGTTATCTAGGCGAGCAGTACTTC

clone_size: -
cdr3_length: 17
j_call: TRBJ1-1
d_call: -
v_call: TRBV28
cdr3_aa: CASSLSGTGRKGTEAFF
cdr3_nt: TGTGCCAGCAGTTTAAGTGGAACAGGGAGAAAGGGGACTGAAGCTTTCTTT

clone_size: -
cdr3_length: 14
j_call: TRBJ1-2
d_call: TRBD1
v_call: TRBV28
cdr3_aa: CASIPQGTAYGYTF
cdr3_nt: TGTGCCAGCATCCCACAGGGGACAGCTTATGGCTACACCTTC

clone_size: -
cdr3_length: 12
j_call: TRBJ2-6
d_call: -
v_call: TRBV6-1
cdr3_aa: CASSSGQDVLTF
cdr3_nt: TGTGCCAGCAGTTCAGGGCAGGACGTCCTGACTTTC

clone_size: -
cdr3_length: 17
j_call: TRBJ2-7
d_call: -
v_call: TRBV14
cdr3_aa: CASSQVSLGQTTYEQYF
cdr3_nt: TGTGCCAGCAGCCAAGTAAGTCTAGGACAAACCACCTACGAGCAGTACTTC

clone_size: few
cdr3_length: 15
j_call: TRBJ2-3
d_call: TRBD2
v_call: TRBV6-4
cdr3_aa: CASSASGGATDTQYF
cdr3_nt: TGTGCCAGCAGTGCTAGCGGGGGGGCCACAGATACGCAGTATTTT

clone_size: -
cdr3_length: 14
j_call: TRBJ1-2
d_call: TRBD1
v_call: TRBV5-3
cdr3_aa: CARRIQGNGDGYTF
cdr3_nt: TGTGCCAGAAGGATACAGGGGAATGGGGATGGCTACACCTTC

clone_size: -
cdr3_length: 14
j_call: TRBJ1-2
d_call: -
v_call: TRBV7-8
cdr3_aa: CASSFTTGSYGYTF
cdr3_nt: TGTGCCAGCAGCTTCACCACCGGGTCCTATGGCTACACCTTC

clone_size: once
cdr3_length: 13
j_call: TRBJ2-3
d_call: -
v_call: TRBV30
cdr3_aa: CAWTPGLLDTQYF
cdr3_nt: TGTGCCTGGACTCCCGGACTGCTAGATACGCAGTATTTT

clone_size: -
cdr3_length: 15
j_call: TRBJ2-1
d_call: TRBD2
v_call: TRBV6-5
cdr3_aa: CASSRGRGGKNEQFF
cdr3_nt: TGTGCCAGCAGCCGAGGACGGGGGGGTAAGAATGAGCAGTTCTTC

clone_size: -
cdr3_length: 14
j_call: TRBJ2-5
d_call: TRBD2
v_call: TRBV10-1
cdr3_aa: CASSFSGRRETQYF
cdr3_nt: TGCGCCAGCAGTTTTAGCGGGAGGAGAGAGACCCAGTACTTC

clone_size: -
cdr3_length: 14
j_call: TRBJ1-4
d_call: -
v_call: TRBV18
cdr3_aa: CASSPGTGSEKLFF
cdr3_nt: TGTGCCAGCTCACCAGGCACGGGAAGTGAAAAACTGTTTTTT

clone_size: -
cdr3_length: 17
j_call: TRBJ2-7
d_call: TRBD2
v_call: TRBV5-4
cdr3_aa: CASSGPGLARPAYEQYF
cdr3_nt: TGTGCCAGCAGCGGCCCGGGACTAGCGCGACCGGCCTACGAGCAGTACTTC

clone_size: -
cdr3_length: 16
j_call: TRBJ2-4
d_call: -
v_call: TRBV29-1
cdr3_aa: CSVEDLGGRAKNIQYF
cdr3_nt: TGCAGCGTTGAAGATCTGGGGGGGCGAGCCAAAAACATTCAGTACTTC

clone_size: -
cdr3_length: 16
j_call: TRBJ2-2
d_call: TRBD2
v_call: TRBV5-1
cdr3_aa: CASSRTSGQNTGELFF
cdr3_nt: TGCGCCAGCAGCCGCACTAGCGGACAGAACACCGGGGAGCTGTTTTTT

clone_size: once
cdr3_length: 12
j_call: TRBJ1-2
d_call: -
v_call: TRBV7-2
cdr3_aa: CASSYRDTGYTF
cdr3_nt: TGTGCCAGCAGTTACCGGGATACCGGCTACACCTTC

clone_size: -
cdr3_length: 15
j_call: TRBJ1-4
d_call: TRBD1
v_call: TRBV7-9
cdr3_aa: CASSLRQGNNEKLFF
cdr3_nt: TGTGCCAGCAGCCTACGACAGGGGAATAATGAAAAACTGTTTTTT

clone_size: -
cdr3_length: 19
j_call: TRBJ2-3
d_call: TRBD2
v_call: TRBV28
cdr3_aa: CASSVGGLAGAVRTDTQYF
cdr3_nt: TGTGCCAGCAGTGTAGGAGGACTAGCGGGGGCAGTGAGGACAGATACGCAGTATTTT

clone_size: -
cdr3_length: 16
j_call: TRBJ2-7
d_call: TRBD2
v_call: TRBV10-2
cdr3_aa: CASRPSVIAGEHEQYF
cdr3_nt: TGCGCCAGCAGACCCTCGGTAATAGCGGGTGAGCACGAGCAGTACTTC

clone_size: -
cdr3_length: 13
j_call: TRBJ1-2
d_call: TRBD1
v_call: TRBV19
cdr3_aa: CACRGQTNYGYTF
cdr3_nt: TGTGCCTGCCGGGGACAGACTAACTATGGCTACACCTTC

clone_size: once
cdr3_length: 14
j_call: TRBJ2-7
d_call: -
v_call: TRBV25-1
cdr3_aa: CASSELNSRSEQYF
cdr3_nt: TGTGCCAGCAGTGAATTGAACAGTAGGTCCGAGCAGTACTTC

clone_size: once
cdr3_length: 16
j_call: TRBJ2-3
d_call: -
v_call: TRBV2
cdr3_aa: CASSEALLGGTDTQYF
cdr3_nt: TGTGCCAGCAGTGAAGCGCTTCTAGGAGGCACAGATACGCAGTATTTT